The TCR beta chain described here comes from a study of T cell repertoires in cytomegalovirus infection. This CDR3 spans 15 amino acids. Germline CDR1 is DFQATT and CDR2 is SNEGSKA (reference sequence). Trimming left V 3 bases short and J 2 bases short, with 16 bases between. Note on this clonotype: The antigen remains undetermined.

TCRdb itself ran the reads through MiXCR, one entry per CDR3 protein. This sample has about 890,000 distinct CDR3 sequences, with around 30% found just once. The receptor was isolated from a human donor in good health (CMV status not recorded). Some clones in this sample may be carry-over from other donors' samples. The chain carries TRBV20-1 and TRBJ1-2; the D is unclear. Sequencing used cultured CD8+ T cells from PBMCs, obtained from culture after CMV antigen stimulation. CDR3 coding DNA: TGCAGTGCTAGTGGATGGAGCGTTGAGAACTATGGCTACACCTTC. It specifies CSASGWSVENYGYTF.